This entry is about one T cell receptor beta chain. This sample is drawn from a study of chemoradiotherapy in HPV16-positive cancers. Turning to the study itself: Functional T-cell assays on a couple of HPV16-positive patients' cells defined candidate HPV-specific clones and common TCR motifs.

Over chemoradiotherapy, repertoires were sampled more than once. Clones were sequenced by immunoSEQ multiplex PCR, and TCRdb holds only the in-frame ones, with some missing. The sample holds 3,500 to 5,500 clones, roughly 90% seen once. This CDR3 is 15 amino acids long. Trimming took off 2 bases at V and 2 bases at J, with 13 bases between the two ends. CDR1 is SGHTS, CDR2 YDEGEE, per germline. This receptor was taken from a human donor with HPV-associated anogenital cancer. The sample was acquired from a patient who underwent chemoradiotherapy. The chain carries TRBV5-8 and TRBJ2-5; D is perhaps TRBD1 or TRBD2 (6 bases each). This chain's CDR3 is CASSLEGGSQETQYF. CDR3 DNA: TGTGCCAGCAGCTTAGAGGGGGGTTCGCAAGAGACCCAGTACTTC. Together with reference TRBV5-8 and TRBJ2-5, the CDR3 gives the full variable domain: EAGVTQSPTHLIKTRGQQATLRCSPISGHTSVYWYQQALGLGLQFLLWYDEGEERNRGNFPPRFSGRQFPNYSSELNVNALELEDSALYLCASSLEGGSQETQYFGPGTRLLVL.